These 26 T cell receptor beta chains originate from one sample sequenced in a study of blood T cell repertoires in COVID-19. Profiling relied on immunoSEQ multiplex PCR, and the TCRdb table lists in-frame clones only, not all of them. The data hold about 280,000 clones, with 85% observed a single time. Sequencing used peripheral blood. The receptors come from a human donor in a cohort sampled during active COVID-19.

The chain couples TRBV18 to TRBJ2-5; D is unresolved. CDR1 and CDR2 (germline): KGHSH, LQKENI. V was cut by 3 bases and J by 5 bases, with 10 bases left in between. This CDR3 has 13 amino acids. CDR3 nucleotide sequence: TGTGCCAGCTCACCGCCACAGTGGGAGACCCAGTACTTC. Translation: CASSPPQWETQYF.

Written as DNA, the CDR3 is TGTGCCAGCAGGGGACAGGGCTTAATGTTCACTGAAGCTTTCTTT. Translating gives CASRGQGLMFTEAFF. This sequence joins TRBV28 and TRBJ1-1; TRBD1 matches at 9 bases. J gave up 4 bases and V 6 bases, and 9 bases lay outside the gene matches. CDR1 and CDR2 (germline): MDHEN, SYDVKM. The CDR3 extends over 15 amino acids. Full variable domain (missing parts from reference TRBV28 and TRBJ1-1): DVKVTQSSRYLVKRTGEKVFLECVQDMDHENMFWYRQDPGLGLRLIYFSYDVKMKEKGDIPEGYSVSREKKERFSLILESASTNQTSMYLCASRGQGLMFTEAFFGQGTRLTVV.

The chain combines TRBV13 with TRBJ1-2; D perhaps matches TRBD1 (5 bases). The V gene lost 5 bases and the J gene lost 1 base, with 17 bases spanning the gap. Germline loops: CDR1 PRHDT, CDR2 FYEKMQ (reference sequence). CDR3 length: 16 amino acids. CDR3 amino acids: CASSPTQGLYNYGYTF. The CDR3 DNA reads as TGTGCCAGCAGCCCTACTCAGGGCCTCTATAACTATGGCTACACCTTC.

The chain links TRBV24-1 to TRBJ2-2; 7 bases map to TRBD1. Germline V gene data show CDR1 as KGHDR and CDR2 as SFDVKD. V shed 12 bases, J shed 0 bases, and the junction held 9 bases outside the gene matches. The CDR3 contains 15 residues. The CDR3 nucleotides are TGTGCCTCTTCGGGGACAGACACGAACACCGGGGAGCTGTTTTTT. Encoded protein: CASSGTDTNTGELFF.

V and J are TRBV9 and TRBJ2-7; the D gene is possibly TRBD1 (5 bases). Trimming cost V 0 bases and J 6 bases, with 10 bases left between them. This CDR3 is 13 amino acids long. Germline values: CDR1 SGDLS, CDR2 YYNGEE. The CDR3 DNA follows: TGTGCCAGCAGCGTAGAGCCAGGGTCCGAGCAGTACTTC. Translated, it gives CASSVEPGSEQYF.

The chain uses TRBV28 and TRBJ1-2; D is unclear. Germline lookup yields CDR1 MDHEN and CDR2 SYDVKM. This CDR3 contains 14 residues. Trimming stripped 8 bases from V and 3 bases from J, with 16 bases between. CDR3 sequence: CASSPSPRYYGYTF. DNA for the CDR3: TGTGCCAGCTCCCCCTCGCCTCGGTACTATGGCTACACCTTC.

The V call is TRBV28, the J call TRBJ2-7; TRBD1 agrees at 7 bases. Looked up from germline, CDR1 is MDHEN and CDR2 is SYDVKM. The CDR3 spans 15 residues. The trim removed 3 bases at V and 1 base at J, leaving 6 bases unmatched. CDR3 bases: TGTGCCAGCAGTTTGACAGGGTCACCTTCCTACGAGCAGTACTTC. It is translated as CASSLTGSPSYEQYF.

The V gene is TRBV5-1, the J gene TRBJ2-3; 8 bases agree with TRBD2. The germline V gene has CDR1 SGHRS and CDR2 YFSETQ. This CDR3 spans 14 amino acids. The trim removed 7 bases at V and 3 bases at J, leaving 7 bases unmatched. DNA for the CDR3: TGCGCCAGCCGAAGAGCGGGAGAAACAGATACGCAGTATTTT. Translation gives CASRRAGETDTQYF.

The chain is built from TRBV6-5 and TRBJ2-1; possibly TRBD2 for D (7 bases). Germline assignment: CDR1 MNHEY and CDR2 SVGAGI. The V end lost 2 bases, the J end lost 8 bases, and 10 bases lay between the germline ends. The CDR3 consists of 13 residues. The CDR3 DNA follows: TGTGCCAGCAGTTACGGGGGGGCGCATGAGCAGTTCTTC. Protein: CASSYGGAHEQFF.

This clone was seen just once. The V gene is TRBV10-2, the J gene TRBJ1-5; 8 bases are shared with TRBD1. The ends lost 5 bases at V and 0 bases at J; junction bases unmatched: 6. Germline V gives CDR1 WSHSY, CDR2 SAAADI. This CDR3 is built from 16 residues. In DNA form, the CDR3 reads TGCGCCAGCAGTCCAACAGGGGGGAATAGCAATCAGCCCCAGCATTTT. Its translation: CASSPTGGNSNQPQHF.

The V call is TRBV21-1, the J call TRBJ2-1; the table's D call TRBD2 went unverified against the DNA. TRBV21-1 is reported as a pseudogene. The length of the CDR3 is 15 residues. The CDR3 loop reads CASREASGRDEGKFF. The DNA for the CDR3 is TGTGCCAGCAGGGAAGCTAGCGGGAGGGACGAGGGGAAGTTCTTC.

J is TRBJ1-1 and V is TRBV7-9, with a weak D call TRBD1 (5 bases). V was pared by 3 bases and J by 0 bases, with 8 bases between. From germline, CDR1 is SEHNR and CDR2 FQNEAQ (reference sequence). The CDR3 runs 14 residues. DNA of the CDR3: TGTGCCAGCAGCTTTGCAGGGATGAACACTGAAGCTTTCTTT. Protein: CASSFAGMNTEAFF.

The chain joins TRBV6-2 or TRBV6-3 to TRBJ1-1, with 11 positions matching TRBD1. The germline gives CDR1 MNHEY, CDR2 SVGEGT. V shed 7 bases and J 1 base; nucleotides not matched to a gene: 11. The CDR3 sequence is 17 residues long. CDR3 loop: CASTPPDRGRGNTEAFF. CDR3 DNA sequence: TGTGCCAGCACCCCGCCGGACAGGGGGCGCGGGAACACTGAAGCTTTCTTT.

Note on this clone: A junction boundary mismatches the germline segment, possibly from a read error. V and J are TRBV30 and TRBJ2-7; 11 bases line up with TRBD2. Germline V gives CDR1 GTSNPN, CDR2 SVGIG (reference sequence). The CDR3 spans 15 residues. CDR3 amino acids: CAWSGGTSGSHEQYF. CDR3 sequence (DNA): TGTGCCTGGAGTGGGGGGACTAGCGGCTCCCACGAGCAGTACTTC.

The CDR3 nucleotides read TGTGCTACCAGGGGGTGGGACACCGGGGAGCTGTTTTTT. It is translated as CATRGWDTGELFF. V usage is TRBV12-5 and J usage is TRBJ2-2; 7 nucleotides match TRBD1. V was pared by 10 bases and J by 3 bases, with 5 bases of the junction left unmatched. The germline V gene has CDR1 LGHNT and CDR2 FRNRAP. This CDR3 is 13 amino acids long.

The chain joins TRBV7-2 to TRBJ2-3; D gene unclear. Per germline, CDR1 SGHTA and CDR2 FQGNSA. V dropped 2 bases and J dropped 3 bases, with 3 bases sitting between them. This CDR3 is built from 12 residues. CDR3 nucleotides: TGTGCCAGCAGCTTACGGACAGATACGCAGTATTTT. Protein sequence: CASSLRTDTQYF.

V gene TRBV18 combines with J gene TRBJ1-2, with 10 bases identical to TRBD1. The CDR3 is made up of 14 amino acids. Losses at the gene ends were 2 bases for V and 6 bases for J; bases not matched to a gene: 3. Germline V gene sequence: CDR1 KGHSH, CDR2 LQKENI. The CDR3 loop reads CASSPDRGRNGYTF. CDR3 nucleotides: TGTGCCAGCTCACCAGACAGGGGGCGGAATGGCTACACCTTC.

V gene TRBV19 combines with J gene TRBJ1-6; D may be TRBD1 (5 bases). The length of the CDR3 is 15 residues. The germline CDR1 and CDR2 sequences are LNHDA and SQIVND (reference sequence). V lost 3 bases to trimming and J lost 7 bases, with 13 bases between them. The CDR3 region has the DNA TGTGCCAGTAGTATCCGGGTGTCAGGGAATTCACCCCTCCACTTT. Translated: CASSIRVSGNSPLHF.

This sequence joins TRBV5-6 and TRBJ1-6; the D is unclear. The CDR3 is 15 residues long. The ends were cut back, 4 bases at V and 7 bases at J, with 15 bases in the middle. Germline V gene sequence: CDR1 SGHDT, CDR2 YYEEEE. CDR3 sequence reads: CASSQGRGMNSPLHF. The CDR3 DNA follows: TGTGCCAGCAGCCAAGGAAGAGGGATGAATTCACCCCTCCACTTT.

V and J are TRBV9 and TRBJ1-4; D uncertain. V was pared by 1 base and J by 5 bases, with 9 bases between. The CDR3 loop spans 14 amino acids. Per the germline V gene, CDR1 is SGDLS and CDR2 is YYNGEE. The CDR3 bases are TGTGCCAGCAGCGTAAGCATGTTGAATGAAAAACTGTTTTTT. It specifies CASSVSMLNEKLFF.

The gene calls are TRBV19 and TRBJ1-2, with a tentative D call TRBD1 (6 bases). From germline, CDR1 is LNHDA and CDR2 SQIVND (reference sequence). The CDR3 runs 14 residues. With 6 bases removed from V and 4 bases from J, the gap between germline ends came to 15 bases. The CDR3 is CASSETGSGYGYTF. The CDR3 DNA follows: TGTGCCAGTAGCGAAACAGGGTCCGGCTATGGCTACACCTTC.

This chain connects TRBV7-8 to TRBJ1-5, with D unresolved. This CDR3 spans 14 amino acids. V dropped 3 bases and J dropped 2 bases, with 8 bases sitting between them. Germline lookup yields CDR1 SGHVS and CDR2 FQNEAQ. The CDR3 DNA sequence: TGTGCCAGCAGCTTGAGGGTTGGCAATCAGCCCCAGCATTTT. Encoded protein: CASSLRVGNQPQHF.

The DNA for the CDR3 is TGTGCCAGCAGGAAACGGGACAAGGGCTTCGAGCAGTACTTC. Its translation: CASRKRDKGFEQYF. This chain uses TRBV28 with TRBJ2-7; D perhaps matches TRBD1 (6 bases). V was clipped by 6 bases and J by 6 bases, with 18 bases between them. This CDR3 has 14 residues. Germline assignment: CDR1 MDHEN and CDR2 SYDVKM.

This chain uses TRBV5-8 with TRBJ2-3, with TRBD2 identical over 15 bases. The junction had 6 bases not matched to a gene; V was cut back by 7 bases and J by 0 bases. Germline CDR1 and CDR2: SGHTS and YDEGEE. This CDR3 has 17 residues. CDR3 in DNA: TGTGCCAGCCCCGGACTAGCGGGAGGGGGAAGCACAGATACGCAGTATTTT. Translated, it gives CASPGLAGGGSTDTQYF.

This chain joins TRBV18 and TRBJ1-2; maybe TRBD1 (6 bases). Germline CDR1 and CDR2: KGHSH and LQKENI. The V gene lost 4 bases and the J gene lost 3 bases, with 15 bases spanning the gap. The CDR3 has 15 residues. The CDR3, as DNA: TGTGCCAGCTCACAAATAAGACAGGTGGACTATGGCTACACCTTC. Residues: CASSQIRQVDYGYTF. The whole variable domain, filled in from reference TRBV18 and TRBJ1-2, reads NAGVMQNPRHLVRRRGQEARLRCSPMKGHSHVYWYRQLPEEGLKFMVYLQKENIIDESGMPKERFSAEFPKEGPSILRIQQVVRGDSAAYFCASSQIRQVDYGYTFGSGTRLTVV.

There are a few counts of this clone. The V and J genes are TRBV18 and TRBJ1-1; perhaps TRBD1 as D (6 bases). V lost 1 base and J 4 bases, leaving 10 bases between the germline ends. CDR1 and CDR2 from the germline V gene are KGHSH and LQKENI. The CDR3 consists of 14 residues. The CDR3 protein is CASSPRTAFTEAFF. CDR3 DNA: TGTGCCAGCTCACCACGGACAGCCTTCACTGAAGCTTTCTTT.